This note documents a single T cell receptor (beta chain) sequence. Its matching antigen is unknown. Other DNA sequences in this sample translate to the same CDR3. These data originate in a study of CD4+ T cells in melanoma. Study observations and caveats: In melanoma, neoantigen-specific CD4+ T cells reportedly differed in differentiation state. A reported correlation linked neoantigen-specific CD4+ T cells to CD8+, macrophage and B cell function.

CDR1 MNHNS and CDR2 SASEGT come from the germline V gene. The V end was cut by 0 bases, the J end by 0 bases, with 9 bases between. There are 16 residues in the CDR3. Profiling relied on immunoSEQ multiplex PCR, and the TCRdb table lists in-frame clones only, not all of them. The sample carries more than 110,000 clones, around nine tenths recorded once. The TCR was taken from a human donor with melanoma. The J gene is TRBJ1-5, the V gene TRBV6-1; no clear D gene. The CDR3 DNA sequence: TGTGCCAGCAGTGAAGCGCCAGGCTCTAGCAATCAGCCCCAGCATTTT. This codes for CASSEAPGSSNQPQHF.